One and the same sample provided the 8 T cell receptor beta chains below, sequenced in a study of blood T cells in healthy people across ages. With a J-beta primer mix and a sample-barcoded 5' primer, a second PCR ran 7 to 11 cycles. TCRdb analysed the 5' RACE reads with MiXCR anew, one entry per CDR3 protein. Of about 940,000 distinct CDR3 sequences in the sample, roughly 43% were seen once. Material: blood. These receptors all stem from a man younger than 40 in good health.

This clonotype has a count of ten or more. The chain employs TRBV5-1 and TRBJ2-4, with 8 positions matching TRBD1. The CDR3 spans 18 residues. Germline-derived CDR1 and CDR2 are SGHRS and YFSETQ. V was pared by 5 bases and J by 1 base, with 14 bases of the junction left unmatched. CDR3 in amino acids: CASRIDSFRGPAKNIQYF. The CDR3 nucleotides read TGCGCCAGCAGAATAGACTCATTCAGGGGGCCGGCCAAAAACATTCAGTACTTC.

The chain joins TRBV20-1 to TRBJ2-1, with D unclear. The CDR3 has 12 amino acids. Per the germline V gene, CDR1 is DFQATT and CDR2 is SNEGSKA (reference sequence). V was trimmed by 3 bases and J by 6 bases, leaving 9 bases between them. CDR3 coding DNA: TGCAGTGCTAGTGACCAGGCCAATGAGCAGTTCTTC. Its protein is CSASDQANEQFF.

The CDR3 region is CSASRTSGNNEQFF. CDR3 nucleotide sequence: TGCAGTGCTAGCCGGACTAGCGGTAACAATGAGCAGTTCTTC. The chain couples TRBV20-1 to TRBJ2-1; TRBD2 matches at 10 bases. The germline V gene has CDR1 DFQATT and CDR2 SNEGSKA (reference sequence). The V and J ends lost 3 bases and 5 bases, in that order; junction bases with no gene match: 4. CDR3 length equals 14 residues.

V is TRBV4-3 and J is TRBJ2-1; D is unresolved. CDR3 length: 14 residues. V was pared by 3 bases and J by 7 bases, with 13 bases between. Germline lookup yields CDR1 LGHNA and CDR2 YSLEER. For the CDR3, the DNA is TGCGCCAGCAGCCATGACCGGGTTATTAATGAGCAGTTCTTC. It encodes CASSHDRVINEQFF.

The chain employs TRBV29-1 and TRBJ2-3, with a weak D call TRBD1 (5 bases). CDR1 is SQVTM and CDR2 is ANQGSEA in the germline V gene. V was shortened by 7 bases and J by 0 bases, with 17 bases between the two germline ends. The CDR3 has 15 residues. CDR3 protein: CSAEDTPSSTDTQYF. Written as DNA, the CDR3 is TGCAGCGCCGAGGACACGCCATCTAGCACAGATACGCAGTATTTT.

The sample holds a few counts of this clonotype. This chain links TRBV4-2 with TRBJ2-3; 7 nucleotides align to TRBD1. Looked up from germline, CDR1 is LGHNA and CDR2 is YNFKEQ. The length of the CDR3 is 17 residues. V shed 3 bases, J shed 2 bases, and the junction held 11 bases outside the gene matches. The CDR3 reads CASSHLTTGSSTDTQYF. CDR3 bases: TGTGCCAGCAGCCACCTGACGACAGGGTCCTCCACAGATACGCAGTATTTT.

CDR3 in amino acids: CASSQASGGVEDTQYF. DNA for the CDR3: TGCGCCAGCAGCCAAGCCAGCGGGGGGGTAGAAGATACGCAGTATTTT. The gene calls are TRBV4-1 and TRBJ2-3; TRBD2 matches at 10 bases. V lost 1 base and J lost 5; bases outside the gene matches: 6. Per the germline V gene, CDR1 is MGHRA and CDR2 is YSYEKL. This CDR3 region has 16 residues.

Only a few counts were recorded for this clonotype. The chain has TRBV6-5 and TRBJ2-1, with D maybe TRBD1 (5 bases). The J call could be wrong; TRBJ2-7 is a better fit for the DNA end. This CDR3 is 15 amino acids long. Per germline, CDR1 MNHEY and CDR2 SVGAGI. The chain's CDR3 is CASRPQLRGYNEQYF. The CDR3 DNA sequence: TGTGCCAGCAGGCCACAGCTAAGGGGTTACAATGAGCAGTACTTC.